This TCR beta chain was obtained from a study of radiotherapy plus CTLA-4 blockade in lung cancer. Looking at the study overall: An objective response was seen in roughly a sixth of patients, and disease control in 30% to 35%. General observations from the study: Tumor-origin TCR clones grew in blood after radiotherapy plus ipilimumab.

Profiled with immunoSEQ multiplex PCR; TCRdb holds only in-frame clones, not every one. The table includes approximately 57,000 clones, approximately 84% detected once. To note about this clone: The antigen is unknown.

The V and J ends lost 4 bases and 8 bases respectively, with 24 bases between them. The CDR3 is 16 residues long. CDR1 and CDR2 from the germline V gene are SGHRS and YFSETQ. The rearrangement links TRBV5-1 to TRBJ1-2; possible D gene TRBD1, 6 bases. The sequenced sample was peripheral blood, obtained from a patient treated with radiotherapy plus ipilimumab. The clonotype originates from a human donor with non-small cell lung cancer whose response to radiotherapy plus ipilimumab could not be evaluated. CDR3 nucleotides: TGCGCCAGCAGCCCCGGGACACCTGGCTCGGTGGAGGGCTACACCTTC. Protein product: CASSPGTPGSVEGYTF.